This T cell receptor beta chain was retrieved from a study of blood T cell repertoires in COVID-19. Deletions cut 0 bases from V and 3 bases from J, with 17 bases between. The CDR3 is made up of 17 amino acids. This clone came up once. Sequencing was performed with immunoSEQ multiplex PCR; in TCRdb, only in-frame clones are kept and a portion is missing. Seen here are around 390,000 clones, around nine tenths observed once, and the top ten hold 10%. The rearrangement joins TRBV23-1 to TRBJ1-2; a possible D gene is TRBD1 (5 bases). Being an ORF, TRBV23-1 has a function that is uncertain. This TCR was recovered from a woman in her forties or fifties who had recovered from COVID-19. What was sequenced was PBMCs or T cells enriched from blood (not recorded which). The CDR3 DNA sequence: TGCGCCAGCAGTCAATCGAGGATGGAGGGGATGGACTATGGCTACACCTTC. Translation gives CASSQSRMEGMDYGYTF.